The 27 T cell receptor beta chains in this list originate from one sample, sequenced in a study of memory CD4+ T cells and cytomegalovirus serostatus. Profiling relied on immunoSEQ multiplex PCR, and the TCRdb table lists in-frame clones only, not all of them. Of some 48,000 clones listed, approximately 78% are singletons. The sort gate was single viable CD3+CD4+CD8-CD45RO+ cells for memory CD4+ T cells. The material sequenced was memory CD4+ T cells from blood. These receptors came from an adult in good health and CMV-seronegative.

The chain combines TRBV7-9 with TRBJ2-1, with D maybe TRBD1 (5 bases). CDR3 length: 15 residues. The germline CDR1 and CDR2 sequences are SEHNR and FQNEAQ (reference sequence). With 0 bases removed from V and 2 bases from J, the gap between germline ends came to 8 bases. The CDR3 loop reads CASSLAVRAYNEQFF. The CDR3 DNA reads TGTGCCAGCAGCTTAGCTGTCAGGGCCTACAATGAGCAGTTCTTC.

The chain carries TRBV19 and TRBJ1-2; TRBD1 agrees at 8 bases. This CDR3 has 17 residues. Trimming took 4 bases from V and 3 from J; bases not matched to a gene: 13. CDR1 LNHDA and CDR2 SQIVND come from the germline V gene (reference sequence). The CDR3 nucleotides read TGTGCCAGTAGTAAAGTCCCGGGACAGGTTCCGGACTATGGCTACACCTTC. Translating it yields CASSKVPGQVPDYGYTF.

This clone has only a few counts. The genes are TRBV11-2 and TRBJ1-6; no firm D call. Germline CDR1 is SGHAT and CDR2 is FQNNGV. Trimming removed 3 bases from V and 9 bases from J, with 15 bases in between. There are 15 residues in the CDR3. CDR3 in amino acids: CASSFERLGFSPLHF. The CDR3 region has the DNA TGTGCCAGCAGCTTTGAAAGATTAGGATTTTCACCCCTCCACTTT.

This clone showed up just a few times. V gene TRBV4-3 combines with J gene TRBJ1-1; a weak D match, TRBD1 (6 bases). V was shortened by 0 bases and J by 10 bases, with 12 bases between the two germline ends. This CDR3 contains 13 residues. In germline, CDR1 is LGHNA, CDR2 YSLEER. The CDR3 sequence: CASSQDGGLGAFF. CDR3 DNA: TGCGCCAGCAGCCAAGATGGGGGGCTCGGAGCTTTCTTT.

The V and J genes are TRBV7-2 and TRBJ2-3; D ambiguous. V was clipped by 5 bases and J by 1 base, with 10 bases between them. The CDR3 has 14 amino acids. Germline values: CDR1 SGHTA, CDR2 FQGNSA. The CDR3 region has the DNA TGTGCCAGCAGCCTGTCGGCGCGCACAGATACGCAGTATTTT. This codes for CASSLSARTDTQYF.

V usage is TRBV27 and J usage is TRBJ2-7, with 7 bases that match TRBD1. CDR3 length: 15 amino acids. In germline, CDR1 is MNHEY, CDR2 SMNVEV (reference sequence). V gave up 0 bases and J gave up 4 bases; unmatched junction bases: 6. DNA for the CDR3: TGTGCCAGCAGTTTATCGACAGGGCCGGGGTACGAGCAGTACTTC. Protein product: CASSLSTGPGYEQYF.

This clone has only a few counts. This chain uses TRBV7-9 with TRBJ2-7; D uncertain. Trimming cost V 6 bases and J 0 bases, with 12 bases left between them. The CDR3 length is 14 residues. Germline V CDR1 and CDR2: SEHNR, FQNEAQ (reference sequence). For the CDR3, the DNA is TGTGCCAGCAGTCATGGGGTAGTCTCCTACGAGCAGTACTTC. Translated, it gives CASSHGVVSYEQYF.

V is TRBV11-2 and J is TRBJ2-2, with D possibly being TRBD1 (6 bases). V was pared by 1 base and J by 6 bases, with 12 bases between. CDR1 and CDR2 from the germline V gene are SGHAT and FQNNGV. This CDR3 spans 15 amino acids. The CDR3 here is CASSLGGHGPGELFF. For the CDR3, the DNA is TGTGCCAGCAGCTTAGGGGGACACGGCCCCGGGGAGCTGTTTTTT.

The chain uses TRBV7-9 and TRBJ1-1, with no clear D. CDR3 length: 13 amino acids. Deletions cut 3 bases from V and 0 bases from J, with 5 bases between. CDR1 and CDR2 (germline): SEHNR, FQNEAQ (reference sequence). The CDR3 region has the DNA TGTGCCAGCAGCTTTCAAATGAACACTGAAGCTTTCTTT. It yields the protein CASSFQMNTEAFF.

The V call is TRBV30, the J call TRBJ2-2; 8 bases align to TRBD1. CDR1 is GTSNPN, CDR2 SVGIG, per germline (reference sequence). V shed 3 bases, J shed 8 bases, and the junction held 8 bases outside the gene matches. The CDR3 totals 14 residues. For the CDR3, the DNA is TGTGCCTGGAGACCGCAGGGGGCGGCGGGGGAGCTGTTTTTT. This encodes CAWRPQGAAGELFF.

This rearrangement joins TRBV7-9 to TRBJ1-1, with no clear D. Trimming stripped 5 bases from V and 7 bases from J, with 11 bases between. The CDR3 is made up of 12 amino acids. CDR1 SEHNR and CDR2 FQNEAQ come from the germline V gene (reference sequence). The CDR3 loop reads CASSRVEVEAFF. In DNA form, the CDR3 reads TGTGCCAGCAGCCGGGTAGAGGTTGAAGCTTTCTTT. Full variable domain (remainder filled in from reference TRBV7-9 and TRBJ1-1): DTGVSQNPRHKITKRGQNVTFRCDPISEHNRLYWYRQTLGQGPEFLTYFQNEAQLEKSRLLSDRFSAERPKGSFSTLEIQRTEQGDSAMYLCASSRVEVEAFFGQGTRLTVV.

The CDR3 DNA sequence: TGTGCCAGCAGTCGATCAAGGGGGGTCTCACATGAACTGTTTTTT. It codes for CASSRSRGVSHELFF. The chain is built from TRBV11-2 and TRBJ1-4; tentative D call: TRBD1 (6 bases). The germline V and J ends were trimmed by 6 bases and 12 bases, with 23 bases remaining between them. CDR1 SGHAT and CDR2 FQNNGV come from the germline V gene. The CDR3 totals 15 residues.

The chain uses TRBV6-6 and TRBJ2-7, with D perhaps given as TRBD1 or TRBD2 (5 bases each). Trimming cost V 6 bases and J 1 base, with 16 bases left between them. Germline V gene data show CDR1 as MNHNY and CDR2 as SVGAGI (reference sequence). The CDR3 has 15 amino acids. The CDR3, as DNA: TGTGCCAGCAGCCCCGTAGGGACGGTTTCCTACGAGCAGTACTTC. Its translation is CASSPVGTVSYEQYF.

This clone has just one count. A junction end diverges from the germline sequence, so it may reflect a read error. The chain is built from TRBV28 and TRBJ1-5, with 7 nucleotides matching TRBD1. Germline assignment: CDR1 MDHEN and CDR2 SYDVKM. CDR3 length: 15 amino acids. The CDR3 nucleotides read TGTGCCAGCAGTTTAAATGGCCGGGGCGACAGGGCCCAACTTTTT. Encoded protein: CASSLNGRGDRAQLF.

This clone was picked up a small number of times. J is TRBJ2-7 and V is TRBV19; D might be TRBD1 (6 bases). Per the germline V gene, CDR1 is LNHDA and CDR2 is SQIVND (reference sequence). Between the trimmed V and J ends, which lost 5 bases and 6 bases, there was a span of 14 bases. The CDR3 loop spans 13 amino acids. CDR3 protein: CASSATGRPEQYF. CDR3 nucleotide sequence: TGTGCCAGTAGTGCGACAGGCCGGCCCGAGCAGTACTTC.

The chain links TRBV5-1 to TRBJ2-5; TRBD2 is a possible D gene (6 bases). The V gene lost 6 bases and the J gene lost 4 bases, with 10 bases spanning the gap. Germline loops: CDR1 SGHRS, CDR2 YFSETQ. The CDR3 is 12 residues long. CDR3 loop: CASKEGGETQYF. The DNA of the CDR3 is TGCGCCAGCAAGGAGGGTGGAGAGACCCAGTACTTC. The variable domain in full, completed from reference TRBV5-1 and TRBJ2-5, reads KAGVTQTPRYLIKTRGQQVTLSCSPISGHRSVSWYQQTPGQGLQFLFEYFSETQRNKGNFPGRFSGRQFSNSRSEMNVSTLELGDSALYLCASKEGGETQYFGPGTRLLVL.

The V call is TRBV29-1, the J call TRBJ1-1; 8 bases match TRBD1. Per germline, CDR1 SQVTM and CDR2 ANQGSEA. The CDR3 consists of 14 residues. The V and J ends lost 1 base and 6 bases, in that order; junction bases with no gene match: 7. CDR3 sequence reads: CSVEVQGQGSEAFF. The CDR3 nucleotides are TGCAGCGTTGAAGTACAAGGACAGGGCTCTGAAGCTTTCTTT. The full variable domain, with the rest looked up from reference TRBV29-1 and TRBJ1-1, is SAVISQKPSRDICQRGTSLTIQCQVDSQVTMMFWYRQQPGQSLTLIATANQGSEATYESGFVIDKFPISRPNLTFSTLTVSNMSPEDSSIYLCSVEVQGQGSEAFFGQGTRLTVV.

The V call is TRBV28, the J call TRBJ2-7; 11 bases are a match to TRBD2. Germline V gene data show CDR1 as MDHEN and CDR2 as SYDVKM. The CDR3 covers 15 residues. Trimming took 6 bases from V and 6 from J; bases not matched to a gene: 10. CDR3 coding DNA: TGTGCCAGCAGGGTAACTAGCGGGGGCCGCCTCGAGCAGTACTTC. Protein product: CASRVTSGGRLEQYF.

CDR3 nucleotides: TGCGCCAGCAGCGCACGGGGGGGGCATGGAGAGACCCAGTACTTC. It codes for CASSARGGHGETQYF. The chain uses TRBV10-2 and TRBJ2-5; TRBD2 aligns across 8 bases. The CDR3 is 15 residues long. V was clipped by 6 bases and J by 4 bases; unmatched bases: 10. The germline CDR1 and CDR2 sequences are WSHSY and SAAADI.

This clone was observed once. The chain couples TRBV6-5 to TRBJ2-3, with D perhaps matching TRBD2 (6 bases). This CDR3 contains 15 residues. Deletions cut 6 bases from V and 1 base from J, with 14 bases between. Germline CDR1 is MNHEY and CDR2 is SVGAGI. As DNA, the CDR3 is TGTGCCAGCAGCCTCCAGATAGCGGGCACAGATACGCAGTATTTT. Protein product: CASSLQIAGTDTQYF.

The V call is TRBV7-9, the J call TRBJ2-7; a weak D match, TRBD2 (5 bases). The ends were cut back, 1 base at V and 7 bases at J, with 17 bases in the middle. Germline CDR1 and CDR2: SEHNR and FQNEAQ (reference sequence). The CDR3 totals 15 residues. The CDR3 DNA follows: TGTGCCAGCAGCTTAGAGCGGACCCGACCATGGGAGCAGTACTTC. Protein product: CASSLERTRPWEQYF.

This clone was observed a single time. The chain is built from TRBV5-6 and TRBJ1-6; the match to TRBD1 covers 7 bases. The CDR3 spans 15 residues. Per the germline V gene, CDR1 is SGHDT and CDR2 is YYEEEE. V gave up 1 base and J gave up 7 bases; unmatched junction bases: 5. CDR3 DNA sequence: TGTGCCAGCAGCTTGTGGGACAGAAGAAATTCACCCCTCCACTTT. Translation gives CASSLWDRRNSPLHF.

CDR3 sequence: CATLPGRGSRTEAFF. In nucleotides, the CDR3 is TGTGCCACTCTCCCGGGGCGGGGAAGTAGGACTGAAGCTTTCTTT. The J gene is TRBJ1-1, the V gene TRBV5-8; weak D call: TRBD1 (5 bases). Germline CDR1 and CDR2: SGHTS and YDEGEE. There are 15 residues in the CDR3. The ends were cut back, 9 bases at V and 5 bases at J, with 23 bases in the middle. Full variable domain (outside the CDR3, taken from reference TRBV5-8 and TRBJ1-1): EAGVTQSPTHLIKTRGQQATLRCSPISGHTSVYWYQQALGLGLQFLLWYDEGEERNRGNFPPRFSGRQFPNYSSELNVNALELEDSALYLCATLPGRGSRTEAFFGQGTRLTVV.

The chain employs TRBV28 and TRBJ2-5; a weak D match, TRBD1 (5 bases). The CDR3 length is 15 residues. Deletions cut 6 bases from V and 4 bases from J, with 18 bases between. Germline CDR1 reads MDHEN; CDR2 reads SYDVKM. CDR3 sequence: CASRPRRAGSETQYF. In DNA form, the CDR3 reads TGTGCCAGCAGACCCCGTCGGGCAGGGTCAGAGACCCAGTACTTC.

This clone was seen once. This chain joins TRBV6-5 and TRBJ1-1; D might be TRBD1 (5 bases). V lost 5 bases and J lost 1, with 11 bases in between. The CDR3 runs 14 residues. Germline V gene data show CDR1 as MNHEY and CDR2 as SVGAGI. The CDR3 DNA sequence: TGTGCCAGCAGTCGAGGGGTCACGAACACTGAAGCTTTCTTT. This sequence encodes CASSRGVTNTEAFF.

This sequence joins TRBV19 and TRBJ1-5, with D possibly being TRBD1 (6 bases). The CDR3 contains 15 residues. Trimming took 3 bases from V and 7 from J, leaving 16 bases between them. Per germline, CDR1 LNHDA and CDR2 SQIVND (reference sequence). The CDR3 coding sequence is TGTGCCAGTAGTATCGGCACAGGGAGGACGCAGCCCCAGCATTTT. Translation gives CASSIGTGRTQPQHF. Drawing the rest from reference TRBV19 and TRBJ1-5, the complete variable domain is DGGITQSPKYLFRKEGQNVTLSCEQNLNHDAMYWYRQDPGQGLRLIYYSQIVNDFQKGDIAEGYSVSREKKESFPLTVTSAQKNPTAFYLCASSIGTGRTQPQHFGDGTRLSIL.

The rearrangement joins TRBV5-1 to TRBJ1-1; D remains unclear. The germline CDR1 and CDR2 sequences are SGHRS and YFSETQ. Trimming removed 0 bases at V and 7 bases at J, with 10 bases between. The CDR3 runs to 13 residues. The chain's CDR3 is CASSLVGGLEAFF. The DNA of the CDR3 is TGCGCCAGCAGCTTGGTGGGTGGCCTTGAAGCTTTCTTT. The full variable domain, rest sourced from reference TRBV5-1 and TRBJ1-1, is KAGVTQTPRYLIKTRGQQVTLSCSPISGHRSVSWYQQTPGQGLQFLFEYFSETQRNKGNFPGRFSGRQFSNSRSEMNVSTLELGDSALYLCASSLVGGLEAFFGQGTRLTVV.